Sequencing of this T cell receptor (beta chain) was carried out in a study of shared clonotypes between healthy human individuals (TCRdb year 2020). For context, the study as a whole: The cohort included three men and a couple of women between 18 and 49 years of age. For each donor, three plates each were used for CD4 naive and CD4 memory, two plates were used for CD8 naive, and one plate was used for CD8 memory. Per donor, leukapheresis produced somewhere between about 0.94 and 8.9 billion PBMCs. Blood TCR repertoires of roughly five healthy adults were deeply sequenced to estimate repertoire size and the extent of clonotype sharing between individuals. Different laboratories and diverse techniques were used to prepare libraries and sequence TCR repertoires, to increase sequencing depth and limit assay-specific biases. Study-level results and caveats: Sharing across a handful of donors was observed for about 5% of naive CD4, 3% to 3.5% of naive CD8, roughly 2.4% of memory CD4, and approximately 0.41% of memory CD8 clonotypes. Larger estimated clonotype richness was generally found for naive subsets than for memory subsets. Pairwise subsampling led to the expectation that sequencing depth would affect the degree of clonotype sharing among donors. Sampling was restricted to blood, and TCR repertoires in tissue are likely to differ from TCR repertoires in blood. The small number of donors limited the genetic and exposure-history diversity represented. Incomplete sequencing was indicated by rarefaction of sorted-subset datasets, despite the large sequencing depth. Higher generation probabilities were observed for clonotypes shared by all four sorted-subset donors than for non-shared clonotypes.

CDR3 length: 14 amino acids, cysteine to phenylalanine. The retained sequence is limited to the CDR3, 42 bases, with the frame set at the first base. Per the germline V gene, SGHDT is the CDR1 and YYEEEE is the CDR2. V lost 0 bases and J lost 9 bases; the stretch between them is 13 bases long. TCR CDR3 regions were amplified from genomic DNA by multiplex PCR using the deep immunoSEQ assay. Genomic DNA extracted from each cell subset was distributed evenly over all wells of several immunoSEQ 96-well plates, and each plate served as one replicate. For sorted subsets, around 200 ng genomic DNA, equal to tens of thousands of T cell genomes, was loaded into each replicate PCR. The purified libraries were quantified using a Qubit 3.0 fluorometer, sized with a Bioanalyzer 2100, and then quantified again using the KAPA Library Quantification kit. A separate single-read 150-cycle Illumina NextSeq 550 flow cell was used to sequence each immunoSEQ 96-well plate. The paper's data handling went like this. Because the immunoSEQ output held only junctional sequences and lacked quality scores, the filtering could not match the filtering applied to full-length reads. Sequences were annotated with PyIR, a Python wrapper for IgBLAST v1.9, and V/J genes and CDR3 were assigned using IMGT germline references. Reads were removed for weak V/J assignments (E-value above 1e-6), missing CDR3, stop codons, out-of-frame junctions, or ambiguous translated residues. V3J clonotypes were defined as sequences sharing an identical inferred V gene, J gene, and CDR3 amino acid sequence. To compute the percentage overlap between repertoires, the number of shared unique clonotypes was divided by the size of the smaller repertoire. Three approaches were used to assess repertoire richness: RTK rarefaction, the Chao1 estimator, and Recon v2.1 estimates of unobserved clonotypes. OLGA was used to compute generation probabilities for all TCRbeta clonotypes that the gDNA method yielded from a few donors. As stored in TCRdb, this immuneACCESS dataset retains in-frame rearrangements with V and J assigned. A fraction of the clones does not appear; measured against another copy, unresolved V genes explain less than half of the discrepancy, and the remainder lacks a known reason. The V and J calls and clone size come from that table; D and trimming were worked out from the DNA. Here the sample has around 1.9 million clones; 90% to 95% occur a single time. The top ten constitute over 1.5% of the sample.

CD8 naive samples consisted of CD45RO-negative cells that were positively selected for CCR7, yielding a CD45RA+CCR7+ population without TemRA cells. The donors were healthy, HIV-negative adults who had no recently reported acute infections or vaccinations. All donors were Caucasian adults living in Nashville, Tennessee, USA. After blood collection by leukapheresis, PBMCs were isolated using Ficoll-Histopaque density gradient centrifugation and then cryopreserved in the vapor phase of liquid nitrogen. Analytical flow cytometry was used to check the purity and quantity of every magnetically sorted T cell population. Genomic DNA was isolated from every sorted fraction and measured by UV absorbance on a Nanodrop 2000c. Turning to this clone: Its antigen specificity is not known. No base qualities exist here, and no much larger clone lies one base off it.

The sequenced sample consisted of naive CD8+ T cells from PBMCs. The meaning of the sample's cell subset or site label: CD45RA+CCR7+. The source is a man aged 18 to 35 in good health. Some clones in this sample may be carry-over from other donors' samples. Here the chain combines TRBV5-6 and TRBJ2-1; the D gene may be TRBD1 or TRBD2, since each aligns over 5 bases. The DNA reads as follows: TGTGCCAGCAGCTTGGGAGCGAATGGGGGTGAGCAGTTCTTC. Translated, this is CASSLGANGGEQFF.